The text below deals with one T cell receptor (beta chain). This entry is derived from a study of spatial heterogeneity in lung cancer. Overall study: Detected sequences consistently included more beta-chain ones than alpha-chain ones. An average of more than ten raw reads was observed per unique TCR and UMI combination.

CDR1 is LGHNA, CDR2 YNFKEQ, per germline. This CDR3 region has 15 residues. The germline V and J ends were trimmed by 2 bases and 4 bases, with 13 bases remaining between them. Documented time point: sample taken at primary tumor resection. From tumor, nontumor lung or frozen PBMC, whole RNA was taken unsorted for sequencing. Every TCR cDNA molecule bore its own unique molecular identifier. MiXCR, applied by TCRdb to the 5' RACE reads, yields one record per CDR3 protein. The sample contains 40,000 to 50,000 distinct CDR3 sequences, less than 8.5% of which appear only once. The sample in question was PBMCs, obtained at surgery. The sequence was obtained from a female donor with early-stage non-small cell lung cancer. The gene calls are TRBV4-2 and TRBJ2-3, with D possibly matching TRBD2 (5 bases). The CDR3 sequence: CASSQNLGVADTQYF. CDR3 bases: TGTGCCAGCAGCCAAAACCTCGGGGTAGCAGATACGCAGTATTTT.